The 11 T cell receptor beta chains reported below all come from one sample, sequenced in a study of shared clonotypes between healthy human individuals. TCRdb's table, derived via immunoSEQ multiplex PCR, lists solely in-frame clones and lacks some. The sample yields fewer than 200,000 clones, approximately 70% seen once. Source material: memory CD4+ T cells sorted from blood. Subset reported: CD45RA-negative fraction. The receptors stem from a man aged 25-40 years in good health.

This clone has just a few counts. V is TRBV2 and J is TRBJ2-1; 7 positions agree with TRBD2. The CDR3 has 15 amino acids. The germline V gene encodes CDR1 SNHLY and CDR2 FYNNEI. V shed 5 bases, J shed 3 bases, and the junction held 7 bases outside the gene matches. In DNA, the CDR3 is TGTGCCAGCAGTACCGCTAGCGGAGGCTACAATGAGCAGTTCTTC. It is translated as CASSTASGGYNEQFF.

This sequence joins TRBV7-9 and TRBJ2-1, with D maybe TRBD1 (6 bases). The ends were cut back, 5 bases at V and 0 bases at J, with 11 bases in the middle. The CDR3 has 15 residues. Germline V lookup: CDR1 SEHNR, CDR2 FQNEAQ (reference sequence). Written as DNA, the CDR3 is TGTGCCAGCAGCGAGACAGGTGACTCCTACAATGAGCAGTTCTTC. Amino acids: CASSETGDSYNEQFF.

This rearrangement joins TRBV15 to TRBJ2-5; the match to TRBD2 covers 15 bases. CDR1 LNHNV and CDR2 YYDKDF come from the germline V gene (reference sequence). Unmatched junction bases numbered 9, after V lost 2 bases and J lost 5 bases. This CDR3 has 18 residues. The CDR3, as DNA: TGTGCCACCAGCAGATCCGGGACTAGCGGGAGGCCTCTCGAGACCCAGTACTTC. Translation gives CATSRSGTSGRPLETQYF.

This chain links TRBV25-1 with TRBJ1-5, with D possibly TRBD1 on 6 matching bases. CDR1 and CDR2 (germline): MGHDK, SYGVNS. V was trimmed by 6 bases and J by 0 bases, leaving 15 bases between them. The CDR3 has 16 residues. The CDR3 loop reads CASSPGDIPSNQPQHF. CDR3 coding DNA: TGTGCCAGCAGCCCCGGGGACATCCCTAGCAATCAGCCCCAGCATTTT.

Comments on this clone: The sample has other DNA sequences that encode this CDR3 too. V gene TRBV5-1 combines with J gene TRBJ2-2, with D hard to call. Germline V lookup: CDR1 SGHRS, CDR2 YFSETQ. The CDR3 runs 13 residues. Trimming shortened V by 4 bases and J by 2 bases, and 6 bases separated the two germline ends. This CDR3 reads CASSLDNTGELFF. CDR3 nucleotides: TGCGCCAGCAGCCTAGATAACACCGGGGAGCTGTTTTTT.

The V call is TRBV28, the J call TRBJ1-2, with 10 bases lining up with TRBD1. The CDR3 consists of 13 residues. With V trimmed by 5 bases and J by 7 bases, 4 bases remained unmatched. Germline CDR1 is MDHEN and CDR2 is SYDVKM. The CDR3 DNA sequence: TGTGCCAGCAGTACGACAGGGGGCAGTGGCTACACCTTC. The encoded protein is CASSTTGGSGYTF.

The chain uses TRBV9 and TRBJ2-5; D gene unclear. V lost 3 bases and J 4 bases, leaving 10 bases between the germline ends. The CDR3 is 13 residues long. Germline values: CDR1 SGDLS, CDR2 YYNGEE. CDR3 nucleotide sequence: TGTGCCAGCAGCGCCGGCGGCTCAGAGACCCAGTACTTC. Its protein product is CASSAGGSETQYF.

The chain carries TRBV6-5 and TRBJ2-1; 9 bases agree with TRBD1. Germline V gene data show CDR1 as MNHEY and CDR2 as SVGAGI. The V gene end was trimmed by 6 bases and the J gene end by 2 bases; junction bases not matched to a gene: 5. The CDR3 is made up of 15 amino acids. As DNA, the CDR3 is TGTGCCAGCAGGGTACGACAGGGGGCCTACAATGAGCAGTTCTTC. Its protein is CASRVRQGAYNEQFF.

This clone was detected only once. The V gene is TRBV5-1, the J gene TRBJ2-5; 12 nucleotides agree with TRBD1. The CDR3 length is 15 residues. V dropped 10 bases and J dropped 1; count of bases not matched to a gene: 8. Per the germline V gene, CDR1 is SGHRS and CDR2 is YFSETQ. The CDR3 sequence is CAAGDRGLPQETQYF. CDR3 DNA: TGCGCCGCCGGGGACAGGGGGCTTCCCCAAGAGACCCAGTACTTC. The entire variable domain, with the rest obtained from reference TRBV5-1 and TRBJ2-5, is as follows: KAGVTQTPRYLIKTRGQQVTLSCSPISGHRSVSWYQQTPGQGLQFLFEYFSETQRNKGNFPGRFSGRQFSNSRSEMNVSTLELGDSALYLCAAGDRGLPQETQYFGPGTRLLVL.

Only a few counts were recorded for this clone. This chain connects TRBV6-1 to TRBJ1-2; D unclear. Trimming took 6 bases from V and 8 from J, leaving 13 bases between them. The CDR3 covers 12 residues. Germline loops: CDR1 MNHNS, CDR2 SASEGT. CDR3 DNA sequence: TGTGCCAGCAGCGGACGGATGGGGGGCTACACCTTC. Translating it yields CASSGRMGGYTF.

Here the CDR3 reads CASSPTGTGGCEDEQYF. The CDR3 DNA is TGTGCCAGCAGTCCCACCGGGACAGGGGGTTGCGAGGACGAGCAGTACTTC. The chain combines TRBV21-1 with TRBJ2-7; the DNA was not used to check the table's D call, TRBD1. TRBV21-1 is labeled a pseudogene. The CDR3 spans 17 residues.